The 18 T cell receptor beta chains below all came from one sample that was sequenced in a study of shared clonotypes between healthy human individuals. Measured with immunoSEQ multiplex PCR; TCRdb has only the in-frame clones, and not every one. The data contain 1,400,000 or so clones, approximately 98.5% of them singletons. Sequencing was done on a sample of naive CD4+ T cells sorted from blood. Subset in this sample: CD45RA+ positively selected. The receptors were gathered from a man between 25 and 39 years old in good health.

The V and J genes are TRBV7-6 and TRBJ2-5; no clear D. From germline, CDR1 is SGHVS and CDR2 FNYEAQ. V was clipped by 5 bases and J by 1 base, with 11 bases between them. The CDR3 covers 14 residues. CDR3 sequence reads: CASSRSPGQETQYF. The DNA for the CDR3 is TGTGCCAGCAGCCGTTCCCCGGGCCAAGAGACCCAGTACTTC.

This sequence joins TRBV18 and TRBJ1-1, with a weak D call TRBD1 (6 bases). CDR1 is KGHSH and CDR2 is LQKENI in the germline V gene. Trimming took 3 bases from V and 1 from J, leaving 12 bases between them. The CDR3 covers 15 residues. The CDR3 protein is CASSPRQAQNTEAFF. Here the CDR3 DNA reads TGTGCCAGCTCACCTAGACAGGCCCAGAACACTGAAGCTTTCTTT.

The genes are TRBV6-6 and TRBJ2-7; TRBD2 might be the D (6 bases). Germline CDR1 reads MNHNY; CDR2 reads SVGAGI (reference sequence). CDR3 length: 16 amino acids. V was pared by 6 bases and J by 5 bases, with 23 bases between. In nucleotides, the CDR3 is TGTGCCAGCAGCACTCCCACCACCGGGAGTCGTCACGAGCAGTACTTC. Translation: CASSTPTTGSRHEQYF.

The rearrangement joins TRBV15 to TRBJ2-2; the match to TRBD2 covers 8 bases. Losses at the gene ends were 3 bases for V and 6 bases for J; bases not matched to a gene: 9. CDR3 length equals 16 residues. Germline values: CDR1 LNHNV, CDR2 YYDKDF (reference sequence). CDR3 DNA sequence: TGTGCCACCAGCAGGGACCGGGGACTAGGCGCCGGGGAGCTGTTTTTT. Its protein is CATSRDRGLGAGELFF. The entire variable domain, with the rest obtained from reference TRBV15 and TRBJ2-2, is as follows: DAMVIQNPRYQVTQFGKPVTLSCSQTLNHNVMYWYQQKSSQAPKLLFHYYDKDFNNEADTPDNFQSRRPNTSFCFLDIRSPGLGDTAMYLCATSRDRGLGAGELFFGEGSRLTVL.

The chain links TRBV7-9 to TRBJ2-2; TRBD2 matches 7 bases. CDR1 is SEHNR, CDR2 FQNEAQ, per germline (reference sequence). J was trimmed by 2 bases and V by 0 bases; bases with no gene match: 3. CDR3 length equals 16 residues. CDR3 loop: CASSLAGTINTGELFF. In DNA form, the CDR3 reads TGTGCCAGCAGCTTAGCCGGGACTATCAACACCGGGGAGCTGTTTTTT.

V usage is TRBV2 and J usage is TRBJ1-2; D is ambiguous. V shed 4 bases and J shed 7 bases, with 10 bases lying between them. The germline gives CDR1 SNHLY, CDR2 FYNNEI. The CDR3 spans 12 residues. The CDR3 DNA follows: TGTGCCAGCAGTGGTAGGTCGGGTGGCTACACCTTC. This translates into CASSGRSGGYTF.

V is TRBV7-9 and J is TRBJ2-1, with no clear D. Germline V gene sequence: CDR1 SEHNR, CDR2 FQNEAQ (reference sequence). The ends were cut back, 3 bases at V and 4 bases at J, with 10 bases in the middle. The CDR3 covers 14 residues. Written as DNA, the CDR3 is TGTGCCAGCAGCTTTGTGGGCCCATACAATGAGCAGTTCTTC. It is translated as CASSFVGPYNEQFF.

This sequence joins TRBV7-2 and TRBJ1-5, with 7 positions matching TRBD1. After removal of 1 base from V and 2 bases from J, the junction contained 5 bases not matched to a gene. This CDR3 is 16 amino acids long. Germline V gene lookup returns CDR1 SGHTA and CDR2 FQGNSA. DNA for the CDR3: TGTGCCAGCAGCTTAGATCGACAGGGCGGCAATCAGCCCCAGCATTTT. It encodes CASSLDRQGGNQPQHF.

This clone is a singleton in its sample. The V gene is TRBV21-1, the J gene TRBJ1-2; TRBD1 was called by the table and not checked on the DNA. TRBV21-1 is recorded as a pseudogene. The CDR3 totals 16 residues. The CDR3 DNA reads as TGTGCCAGCCGACAAAGGGGACAGGGGGCAGCCTATGGCTACACCTTC. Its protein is CASRQRGQGAAYGYTF.

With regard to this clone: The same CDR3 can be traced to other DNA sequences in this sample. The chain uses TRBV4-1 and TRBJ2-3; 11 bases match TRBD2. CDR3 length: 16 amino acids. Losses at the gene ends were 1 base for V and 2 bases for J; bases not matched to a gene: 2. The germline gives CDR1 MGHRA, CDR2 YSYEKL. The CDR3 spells CASSQGLAGSTDTQYF. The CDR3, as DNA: TGCGCCAGCAGCCAAGGACTAGCGGGGTCCACAGATACGCAGTATTTT.

CDR3 sequence (DNA): TGTGCCAGCAGCTTAGCCAGCCCCTCCTACAATGAGCAGTTCTTC. Its protein product is CASSLASPSYNEQFF. This chain connects TRBV7-8 to TRBJ2-1; D uncertain. This CDR3 region has 15 residues. The V and J ends lost 0 bases and 0 bases respectively, with 6 bases between them. Germline V gene sequence: CDR1 SGHVS, CDR2 FQNEAQ.

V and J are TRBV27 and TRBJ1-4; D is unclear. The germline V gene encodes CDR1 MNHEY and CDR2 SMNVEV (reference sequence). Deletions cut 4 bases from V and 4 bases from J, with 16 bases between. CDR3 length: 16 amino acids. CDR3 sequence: CASSSSPGFLNEKLFF. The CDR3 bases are TGTGCCAGCAGTTCATCTCCGGGCTTCCTTAATGAAAAACTGTTTTTT. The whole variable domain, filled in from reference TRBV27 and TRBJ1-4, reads EAQVTQNPRYLITVTGKKLTVTCSQNMNHEYMSWYRQDPGLGLRQIYYSMNVEVTDKGDVPEGYKVSRKEKRNFPLILESPSPNQTSLYFCASSSSPGFLNEKLFFGSGTQLSVL.

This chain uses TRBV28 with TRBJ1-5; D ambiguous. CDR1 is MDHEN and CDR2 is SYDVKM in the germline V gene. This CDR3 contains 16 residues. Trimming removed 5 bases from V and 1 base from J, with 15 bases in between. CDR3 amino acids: CASSPVAGGSNQPQHF. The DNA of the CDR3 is TGTGCCAGCAGTCCAGTAGCGGGAGGGAGCAATCAGCCCCAGCATTTT.

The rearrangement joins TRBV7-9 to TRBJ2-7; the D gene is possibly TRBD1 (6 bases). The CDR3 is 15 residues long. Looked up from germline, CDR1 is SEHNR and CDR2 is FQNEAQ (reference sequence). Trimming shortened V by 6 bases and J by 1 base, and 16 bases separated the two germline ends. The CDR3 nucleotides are TGTGCCAGCAGTTCCCAGGGGCTTTCTTCCTACGAGCAGTACTTC. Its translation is CASSSQGLSSYEQYF.

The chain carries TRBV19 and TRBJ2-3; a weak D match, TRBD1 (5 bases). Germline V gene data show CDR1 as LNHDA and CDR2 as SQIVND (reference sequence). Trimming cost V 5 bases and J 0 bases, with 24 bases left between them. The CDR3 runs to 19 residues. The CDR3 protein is CASSPMGQGASSSTDTQYF. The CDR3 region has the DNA TGTGCCAGTAGTCCCATGGGGCAGGGTGCGTCTTCTAGCACAGATACGCAGTATTTT.

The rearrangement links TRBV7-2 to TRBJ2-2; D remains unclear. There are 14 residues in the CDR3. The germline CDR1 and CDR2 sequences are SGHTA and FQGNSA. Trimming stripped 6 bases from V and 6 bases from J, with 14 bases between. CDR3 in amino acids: CASRLALESGELFF. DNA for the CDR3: TGTGCCAGCAGACTGGCTTTGGAATCCGGGGAGCTGTTTTTT. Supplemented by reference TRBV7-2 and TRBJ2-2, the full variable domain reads GAGVSQSPSNKVTEKGKDVELRCDPISGHTALYWYRQSLGQGLEFLIYFQGNSAPDKSGLPSDRFSAERTGGSVSTLTIQRTQQEDSAVYLCASRLALESGELFFGEGSRLTVL.

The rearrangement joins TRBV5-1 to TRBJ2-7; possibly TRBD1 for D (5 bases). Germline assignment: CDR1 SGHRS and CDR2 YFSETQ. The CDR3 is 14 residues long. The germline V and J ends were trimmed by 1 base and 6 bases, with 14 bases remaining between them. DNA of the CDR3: TGCGCCAGCAGCTTGTTACAGGCCCAAGGCGAGCAGTACTTC. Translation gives CASSLLQAQGEQYF.

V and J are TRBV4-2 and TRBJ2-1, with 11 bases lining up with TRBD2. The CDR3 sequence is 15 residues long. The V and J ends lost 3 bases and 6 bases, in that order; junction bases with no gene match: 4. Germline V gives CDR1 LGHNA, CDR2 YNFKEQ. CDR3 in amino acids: CASSHLAGGGNEQFF. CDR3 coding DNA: TGTGCCAGCAGCCACTTAGCGGGAGGGGGCAATGAGCAGTTCTTC.